Shown below are 19 T cell receptor beta chains from a single sample sequenced in a study of T cell clonality in common variable immunodeficiency. The method was immunoSEQ multiplex PCR; TCRdb's version includes in-frame clones alone and lacks a portion of them. The sample includes 50,000 to 65,000 clones, none of them occurring once. Sequenced sample: peripheral blood mononuclear cells. The receptors here all came from a person between 18 and 75 years old in good health.

This clone was recorded many times. The CDR3 end lies 3 residues beyond the end of the read and is filled in from the germline J gene. The chain recombines TRBV5-4 with TRBJ2-1; 8 bases are shared with TRBD1. Trimming took 4 bases from V and 3 from J; bases not matched to a gene: 6. There are 15 residues in the CDR3. Germline CDR1 and CDR2: SGHNT and YYREEE (reference sequence). The CDR3 reads CASSPGGGDYNEQFF. The DNA read from the CDR3 is TGTGCCAGCAGCCCAGGGGGCGGTGACTACAATGAG.

This clone was recorded at least ten times. CDR3 region: CASSSKGALLNEQFF. CDR3 DNA, as far as it was read: TGTGCCAGCAGCAGTAAAGGGGCGCTACTCAATGAG. This rearrangement joins TRBV5-4 to TRBJ2-1; possible D gene TRBD1, 5 bases. The CDR3 extends 3 residues past the end of the read, so its final part is completed from the germline J gene. Germline CDR1 reads SGHNT; CDR2 reads YYREEE (reference sequence). Trimming pared 4 bases from V and 6 bases from J, leaving 17 bases between. The length of the CDR3 is 15 residues.

This clone was seen many times. The read comes to an end 3 residues before the CDR3 does, leaving the germline J gene to fill in the end. The chain is built from TRBV20-1 and TRBJ1-2; TRBD1 is a possible D gene (6 bases). Germline V CDR1 and CDR2: DFQATT, SNEGSKA (reference sequence). The CDR3 length is 12 residues. V was trimmed by 3 bases and J by 4 bases, leaving 9 bases between them. The CDR3 is CSASQGPYGYTF. Incomplete CDR3 DNA: TGCAGTGCTAGTCAGGGGCCCTATGGC.

This clone was seen many times. The read terminates 3 residues ahead of where the CDR3 ends, so the germline J gene completes it. The chain is built from TRBV6-1 and TRBJ1-2; no definite D call. The CDR3 consists of 17 residues. Germline V gives CDR1 MNHNS, CDR2 SASEGT. The covered CDR3 bases are TGTGCCAGCAGTGAACCTCGCAGGACTAGCCCACATCCTCGT. This sequence encodes CASSEPRRTSPHPR. The complete CDR3 sequence is CASSEPRRTSPHPRYTF.

The sample holds many counts of this clone. From the germline J gene comes the end of the CDR3, since the read stops 3 residues before it. The gene calls are TRBV30 and TRBJ1-2, with a weak D call TRBD1 (6 bases). The CDR3 is 13 residues long. Germline V gene data show CDR1 as GTSNPN and CDR2 as SVGIG (reference sequence). Partial CDR3 DNA: TGTGCCTGGAGTATGCGGGGGGCCGGCGGC. This codes for CAWSMRGAGG. The complete CDR3 sequence is CAWSMRGAGGYTF.

In this sample, this clone turned up many times. Read data end 3 residues before the CDR3 end; the end is taken from the germline J gene. The chain combines TRBV20-1 with TRBJ2-7; 7 nucleotides match TRBD2. The J segment lost 0 bases and the V segment lost 6 bases, leaving 5 bases of the junction unmatched. This CDR3 region has 13 residues. Germline values: CDR1 DFQATT, CDR2 SNEGSKA (reference sequence). The DNA read from the CDR3 is TGCAGTGCCAGGGACTACATCTCCTACGAG. Translation: CSARDYISYE. In full, the CDR3 is CSARDYISYEQYF.

This clone was seen repeatedly, ten times or more. The read falls 3 residues short of the CDR3 end, and the missing part is taken from the germline J gene. V usage is TRBV4-1 and J usage is TRBJ2-7; 13 bases agree with TRBD2. Germline V lookup: CDR1 MGHRA, CDR2 YSYEKL. This CDR3 region has 15 residues. Trimming took 3 bases from V and 5 from J; bases not matched to a gene: 4. CDR3 DNA (partial): TGCGCCAGCAGCCAGACCGGGACTAGCGGGGACGAG. It codes for CASSQTGTSGDE. The full CDR3 sequence reads CASSQTGTSGDEQYF.

This clone was picked up many times. The CDR3 end is not reached by the read, which stops 3 residues before it; the germline J gene fills it in. The chain has TRBV4-2 and TRBJ2-5; 9 nucleotides agree with TRBD2. The V gene end was trimmed by 4 bases and the J gene end by 1 base; junction bases not matched to a gene: 10. The CDR3 contains 17 residues. CDR1 LGHNA and CDR2 YNFKEQ come from the germline V gene. The part of the CDR3 DNA that was read is TGTGCCAGCAGCCTCACCCCGGGACTAGCAGTCCAAGAGACC. It encodes CASSLTPGLAVQET. The entire CDR3 protein reads CASSLTPGLAVQETQYF.

In its sample, this clone was seen many times. Read sequence stops 3 residues before the CDR3 end, and the germline J gene provides the missing end. The rearrangement uses TRBV29-1 and TRBJ2-3; TRBD2 matches 9 bases. Per germline, CDR1 SQVTM and CDR2 ANQGSEA. Germline trimming cut 4 bases from V and 6 bases from J; bases unmatched to any gene: 14. This CDR3 spans 16 amino acids. The CDR3 sequence: CSVVRSAGTSIDTQYF. CDR3 bases read: TGCAGCGTTGTCAGGAGCGCCGGGACTAGCATCGATACG.

This clone was recorded many times. The read stops 3 residues short of the end of the CDR3; the missing end is completed from the germline J gene. The chain combines TRBV2 with TRBJ2-2; 8 bases fit TRBD2. The CDR3 totals 16 residues. Trimming at V came to 4 bases and at J to 7 bases, leaving 11 bases not matched to a gene. Germline CDR1 and CDR2: SNHLY and FYNNEI. The CDR3 loop reads CASSVTGTRLDGELFF. The CDR3 DNA, read in part, is TGTGCCAGCAGTGTTACCGGGACTAGATTAGACGGGGAG. Together with reference TRBV2 and TRBJ2-2, the CDR3 gives the full variable domain: EPEVTQTPSHQVTQMGQEVILRCVPISNHLYFYWYRQILGQKVEFLVSFYNNEISEKSEIFDDQFSVERPDGSNFTLKIRSTKLEDSAMYFCASSVTGTRLDGELFFGEGSRLTVL.

Ten or more counts support this clone. With the read ending 3 residues before the CDR3 end, the germline J gene is used to fill in that end. V gene TRBV15 combines with J gene TRBJ1-5; 10 positions agree with TRBD1. The trim removed 0 bases at V and 0 bases at J, leaving 2 bases unmatched. The CDR3 is made up of 17 amino acids. Germline values: CDR1 LNHNV, CDR2 YYDKDF (reference sequence). CDR3: CATSREGQGISNQPQHF. Incomplete CDR3 DNA: TGTGCCACCAGCAGAGAGGGACAGGGGATTAGCAATCAGCCC.

This clone appeared many times. The missing CDR3 end, 3 residues past where the read stops, is filled in from the germline J gene. The chain couples TRBV2 to TRBJ1-3; D is undetermined. The CDR3 runs to 12 residues. Per the germline V gene, CDR1 is SNHLY and CDR2 is FYNNEI. CDR3 DNA (partial): TGTGCCAGCAGTGAAGCTCCTAGCGCC. Residues: CASSEAPSA. The whole CDR3 is CASSEAPSAIYF.

Many counts were recorded for this clone. The read ends 3 residues before the CDR3 terminus; that terminus is restored from the germline J gene. The chain uses TRBV6-4 and TRBJ2-2; no definite D call. The CDR3 totals 14 residues. Trimming took 7 bases from V and 2 from J, leaving 11 bases between them. The V gene's germline CDR1 is MRHNA and CDR2 SNTAGT. This CDR3 reads CASTPTANTGELFF. CDR3 bases read: TGTGCCAGCACACCCACAGCTAACACCGGGGAG.

This clone was seen repeatedly, ten times or more. The read finishes 3 residues shy of the CDR3 end, and the germline J gene is used to complete it. The rearrangement joins TRBV6-2 or TRBV6-3 to TRBJ2-2; D remains unclear. The CDR3 loop spans 14 amino acids. V lost 6 bases, J lost 4 bases, and 12 bases lay in between. CDR1 and CDR2 (germline): MNHEY, SVGEGT. The part of the CDR3 DNA that was read is TGTGCCAGCAGCCTGCTTCAAGGCACCGGGGAG. Translation gives CASSLLQGTGE. The whole CDR3 sequence reads CASSLLQGTGELFF.

Many counts were recorded for this clone. The CDR3 end lies 3 residues beyond the end of the read and is filled in from the germline J gene. The chain combines TRBV12-3 or TRBV12-4 with TRBJ2-1; D is unresolved. V dropped 6 bases and J dropped 4 bases, with 13 bases sitting between them. The CDR3 extends over 14 amino acids. The CDR3 is CASSPIPRYNEQFF. The CDR3 DNA, read in part, is TGTGCCAGCAGCCCAATTCCACGGTACAATGAG.

This clone has at least ten counts. The missing CDR3 end, 3 residues past where the read stops, is filled in from the germline J gene. The chain joins TRBV11-2 to TRBJ2-7, with TRBD2 as a possible D gene (5 bases). The CDR3 runs 11 residues. V lost 5 bases, J lost 6 bases, and 8 bases lay in between. From germline, CDR1 is SGHAT and CDR2 FQNNGV. This chain's CDR3 is CASSPSGEQYF. The sequenced part of the CDR3 DNA is TGTGCCAGCAGCCCCAGCGGCGAG. The variable domain in full, completed from reference TRBV11-2 and TRBJ2-7, reads EAGVAQSPRYKIIEKRQSVAFWCNPISGHATLYWYQQILGQGPKLLIQFQNNGVVDDSQLPKDRFSAERLKGVDSTLKIQPAKLEDSAVYLCASSPSGEQYFGPGTRLTVT.

This clone was found many times. The sequence runs out 3 residues before the end of the CDR3; the remainder is reconstructed from the germline J gene. V is TRBV28 and J is TRBJ2-1; possible D gene TRBD2, 6 bases. This CDR3 is built from 15 residues. Germline V gene sequence: CDR1 MDHEN, CDR2 SYDVKM. The V gene lost 4 bases and the J gene lost 9 bases, with 19 bases spanning the gap. The covered CDR3 bases are TGTGCCAGCAGTTCCCGGACTACTCTGAGAGGTGAG. This sequence encodes CASSSRTTLRGE. In full, the CDR3 reads CASSSRTTLRGEQFF.

This clone was recorded many times. The CDR3 end falls 3 residues outside the read, so it is completed with the germline J gene. The chain recombines TRBV20-1 with TRBJ2-3, with 7 bases aligning to TRBD2. The CDR3 contains 14 residues. CDR1 is DFQATT and CDR2 is SNEGSKA in the germline V gene (reference sequence). V dropped 7 bases and J dropped 4; count of bases not matched to a gene: 11. The CDR3 here is CSGGLADQSDTQYF. The part of the CDR3 DNA that was read is TGCAGTGGGGGCCTAGCGGATCAGTCAGATACG.

On this clone itself: The CDR3 end falls 3 residues outside the read, so it is completed with the germline J gene. The rearrangement uses TRBV10-3 and TRBJ1-6; D might be TRBD1 (6 bases). This CDR3 region has 13 residues. Trimming left V 10 bases short and J 5 bases short, with 12 bases between. CDR1 and CDR2 (germline): ENHRY, SYGVKD. The sequenced CDR3 bases are TGTGCCACCCGGACAGAGGATAATTCACCC. Amino acids: CATRTEDNSP. The whole CDR3 reads CATRTEDNSPLHF.